One sample yielded the 22 T cell receptor beta chains listed below, sequenced in a study of T-cell reconstitution after alpha-beta-depleted transplantation in children. Preparation of the TCRbeta library used unique molecular identifiers. TCRdb itself ran the PCR reads through MiXCR, one entry per CDR3 protein. The sample contains approximately 340,000 distinct CDR3 sequences, approximately 10% of which appear only once. The sample in question was PBMCs from the stem cell graft donor, obtained from the stem cell graft. These receptors all come from a human donor who donated a stem cell graft to a child with acute lymphoblastic leukemia.

This clonotype was observed a few times. The chain carries TRBV12-3 or TRBV12-4 and TRBJ2-7; D is perhaps TRBD1 (5 bases). This CDR3 comprises 14 residues. V lost 8 bases and J lost 3, with 17 bases in between. The CDR3 is CASALDRSVYEQYF. The CDR3 DNA follows: TGTGCCAGCGCCCTTGACAGAAGTGTCTACGAGCAGTACTTC.

There are a few counts of this clonotype. The chain employs TRBV9 and TRBJ2-6; no definite D call. Between the trimmed V and J ends, which lost 0 bases and 1 base, there was a span of 14 bases. The germline V gene has CDR1 SGDLS and CDR2 YYNGEE. The CDR3 loop spans 18 amino acids. The CDR3: CASSVVQIGTSGANVLTF. The CDR3 nucleotides read TGTGCCAGCAGCGTAGTGCAAATCGGTACGTCTGGGGCCAACGTCCTGACTTTC. The entire variable domain, with the rest obtained from reference TRBV9 and TRBJ2-6, is as follows: DSGVTQTPKHLITATGQRVTLRCSPRSGDLSVYWYQQSLDQGLQFLIQYYNGEERAKGNILERFSAQQFPDLHSELNLSSLELGDSALYFCASSVVQIGTSGANVLTFGAGSRLTVL.

This sequence joins TRBV7-2 and TRBJ2-3; TRBD2 aligns across 7 bases. J gave up 1 base and V 1 base, and 8 bases lay outside the gene matches. This CDR3 contains 17 residues. Germline V CDR1 and CDR2: SGHTA, FQGNSA. CDR3 in DNA: TGTGCCAGCAGCTTAGGCCCTTACAGCGGGGGCACAGATACGCAGTATTTT. It translates to CASSLGPYSGGTDTQYF.

The gene calls are TRBV12-3 or TRBV12-4 and TRBJ1-6; D not resolved. Deletions cut 9 bases from V and 10 bases from J, with 13 bases between. The CDR3 consists of 12 residues. The CDR3 DNA follows: TGTGCCAGTAGTATTGGTGGATCACCCCTCCACTTT. It codes for CASSIGGSPLHF.

This clonotype was picked up a small number of times. The V call is TRBV6-2 or TRBV6-3, the J call TRBJ1-1, with D hard to call. CDR3 size: 19 residues. Per germline, CDR1 MNHEY and CDR2 SVGEGT. Trimming took 0 bases from V and 2 from J, leaving 22 bases between them. The DNA of the CDR3 is TGTGCCAGCAGTTACTCGGGAATCATTATGCGTACCCGAAACACTGAAGCTTTCTTT. Its protein product is CASSYSGIIMRTRNTEAFF.

This clonotype was detected only a few times. J is TRBJ2-3 and V is TRBV5-1; D is unresolved. The CDR3 runs to 15 residues. The V gene's germline CDR1 is SGHRS and CDR2 YFSETQ. V lost 3 bases, J lost 6 bases, and 17 bases lay in between. CDR3 residues: CASSWALDSADTQYF. CDR3 DNA sequence: TGCGCCAGCAGCTGGGCCCTAGATTCGGCCGATACGCAGTATTTT.

This clonotype was detected only a few times. This chain joins TRBV12-3 or TRBV12-4 and TRBJ2-5; 11 nucleotides agree with TRBD2. There are 15 residues in the CDR3. V shed 5 bases and J 6 bases; nucleotides not matched to a gene: 8. CDR3 in amino acids: CASSPVSGRGKTQYF. CDR3 nucleotides: TGTGCCAGCAGTCCAGTTAGCGGGAGGGGGAAGACCCAGTACTTC.

The rearrangement joins TRBV4-3 to TRBJ2-7, with D possibly TRBD1 on 6 matching bases. Germline V gene data show CDR1 as LGHNA and CDR2 as YSLEER. The CDR3 covers 14 residues. Trimming removed 1 base at V and 2 bases at J, with 9 bases between. As DNA, the CDR3 is TGCGCCAGCAGCCAAGTTACAGGGACCTACGAGCAGTACTTC. Protein: CASSQVTGTYEQYF.

The rearrangement links TRBV29-1 to TRBJ2-3, with TRBD2 matching over 7 bases. The CDR3 has 13 residues. Germline-derived CDR1 and CDR2 are SQVTM and ANQGSEA. Unmatched junction bases numbered 10, after V lost 7 bases and J lost 6 bases. The DNA of the CDR3 is TGCAGCGGAGAGGGAGGGCCGAGGGATACGCAGTATTTT. Encoded protein: CSGEGGPRDTQYF.

The rearrangement links TRBV21-1 to TRBJ2-5; whether TRBD2, the table's D call, matches the DNA was not checked. TRBV21-1 is flagged as a pseudogene. The CDR3 has 15 amino acids. The CDR3 bases are TGTGCCAGCAGCAAAGAGAGGGTAGGCCAAGAGACCCAGTACTTC. This translates into CASSKERVGQETQYF.

As DNA, the CDR3 is TGTGCCAGCAGCCAAGAAGGGGAATTAGCGGGATACGATGAGCAGTTCTTC. Translation: CASSQEGELAGYDEQFF. V is TRBV4-2 and J is TRBJ2-1, with TRBD2 identical over 8 bases. The germline CDR1 and CDR2 sequences are LGHNA and YNFKEQ. CDR3 length: 17 amino acids. Losses at the gene ends were 0 bases for V and 8 bases for J; bases not matched to a gene: 12.

This clonotype was detected a few times. This chain joins TRBV10-3 and TRBJ2-7; 8 bases are a match to TRBD1. Germline trimming cut 6 bases from V and 0 bases from J; bases unmatched to any gene: 1. The V gene's germline CDR1 is ENHRY and CDR2 SYGVKD. This CDR3 has 13 amino acids. The CDR3 spells CAIRQGASYEQYF. Here the CDR3 DNA reads TGTGCCATCAGGCAGGGGGCCTCCTACGAGCAGTACTTC.

The rearrangement links TRBV9 to TRBJ2-3; D unclear. Germline CDR1 is SGDLS and CDR2 is YYNGEE. The CDR3 loop spans 14 amino acids. V shed 3 bases and J shed 2 bases, with 10 bases lying between them. The CDR3 DNA reads as TGTGCCAGCAGCGCCGCCGGATACACAGATACGCAGTATTTT. It translates to CASSAAGYTDTQYF.

The table lists this clonotype with a few counts. V is TRBV6-5 and J is TRBJ2-7; D uncertain. The ends were cut back, 2 bases at V and 3 bases at J, with 5 bases in the middle. Germline CDR1 MNHEY, CDR2 SVGAGI. This CDR3 spans 12 amino acids. The CDR3 loop reads CASSYPFYEQYF. In DNA form, the CDR3 reads TGTGCCAGCAGTTACCCGTTCTACGAGCAGTACTTC.

The rearrangement links TRBV27 to TRBJ1-5; D may be TRBD1 (6 bases). The CDR3 consists of 15 residues. Per the germline V gene, CDR1 is MNHEY and CDR2 is SMNVEV (reference sequence). Trimming left V 3 bases short and J 5 bases short, with 14 bases between. The CDR3, as DNA: TGTGCCAGCAGTTTCAGGGGTAACGGCTATCAGCCCCAGCATTTT. Its protein product is CASSFRGNGYQPQHF.

The sample holds many counts of this clonotype. This rearrangement joins TRBV3-1 to TRBJ2-1, with D tentatively TRBD1 or TRBD2 (5 bases each). V gave up 8 bases and J gave up 12 bases, with 14 bases separating them. Per germline, CDR1 LGHDT and CDR2 YNNKEL (reference sequence). CDR3 size: 11 residues. CDR3 coding DNA: TGTGCCAGCCAGGGAGACTTGAGGCAGTTCTTC. Residues: CASQGDLRQFF.

This clonotype has a handful of counts. The V gene is TRBV12-3 or TRBV12-4, the J gene TRBJ1-5; 7 bases map to TRBD1. Losses at the gene ends were 3 bases for V and 1 base for J; bases not matched to a gene: 9. The CDR3 has 17 amino acids. CDR3 DNA sequence: TGTGCCAGCAGTTTGCGGTCACAGGGGTTAAGCAATCAGCCCCAGCATTTT. Amino acid sequence: CASSLRSQGLSNQPQHF.

This clonotype was counted many times. This chain joins TRBV5-1 and TRBJ2-3; D may correspond to TRBD1 or TRBD2 (6 bases each). Deletions cut 5 bases from V and 11 bases from J, with 15 bases between. Germline V gene sequence: CDR1 SGHRS, CDR2 YFSETQ. This CDR3 has 12 residues. The CDR3 spells CASSPHRGEQYF. Here the CDR3 DNA reads TGCGCCAGCAGTCCTCATAGGGGGGAGCAGTATTTT.

This clonotype was counted only a few times. The chain is built from TRBV12-3 or TRBV12-4 and TRBJ2-1; D remains ambiguous. Trimming shortened V by 5 bases and J by 7 bases, and 9 bases separated the two germline ends. The CDR3 extends over 12 amino acids. DNA for the CDR3: TGTGCCAGCAGTGTCGGTCAGAATGAGCAGTTCTTC. It encodes CASSVGQNEQFF.

This clonotype appeared a few times. The gene calls are TRBV29-1 and TRBJ2-1, with 11 bases fitting TRBD2. This CDR3 comprises 15 residues. CDR1 is SQVTM, CDR2 ANQGSEA, per germline. V gave up 6 bases and J gave up 9 bases; unmatched junction bases: 13. The CDR3: CSVDLTSGTDSEQFF. The CDR3 DNA is TGCAGCGTGGATTTGACTAGCGGGACGGACAGTGAGCAGTTCTTC.

The gene calls are TRBV19 and TRBJ2-2; perhaps TRBD2 as D (6 bases). The CDR3 loop spans 16 amino acids. CDR1 LNHDA and CDR2 SQIVND come from the germline V gene (reference sequence). V was cut by 6 bases and J by 3 bases, with 17 bases left in between. Here the CDR3 DNA reads TGTGCCAGTAGCCCCCGTGGGGGGACCTACACCGGGGAGCTGTTTTTT. Translation: CASSPRGGTYTGELFF.

The V and J genes are TRBV2 and TRBJ1-1; D might be TRBD1 (5 bases). From germline, CDR1 is SNHLY and CDR2 FYNNEI. The length of the CDR3 is 15 residues. The ends were cut back, 2 bases at V and 1 base at J, with 11 bases in the middle. The CDR3 reads CASSEHGGSNTEAFF. CDR3 in DNA: TGTGCCAGCAGTGAACATGGGGGATCGAACACTGAAGCTTTCTTT.